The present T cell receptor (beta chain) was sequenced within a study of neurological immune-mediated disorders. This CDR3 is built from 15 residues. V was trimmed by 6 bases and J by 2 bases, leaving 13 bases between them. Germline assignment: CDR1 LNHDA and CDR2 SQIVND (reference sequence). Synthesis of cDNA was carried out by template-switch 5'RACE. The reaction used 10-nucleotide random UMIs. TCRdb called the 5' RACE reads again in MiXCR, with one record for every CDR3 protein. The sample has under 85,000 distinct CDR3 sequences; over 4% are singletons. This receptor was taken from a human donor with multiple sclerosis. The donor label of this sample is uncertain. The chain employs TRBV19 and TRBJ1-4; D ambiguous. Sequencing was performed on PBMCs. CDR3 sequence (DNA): TGTGCCAGTAGAGGGCCACCATGGACTAATGAAAAACTGTTTTTT. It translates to CASRGPPWTNEKLFF.